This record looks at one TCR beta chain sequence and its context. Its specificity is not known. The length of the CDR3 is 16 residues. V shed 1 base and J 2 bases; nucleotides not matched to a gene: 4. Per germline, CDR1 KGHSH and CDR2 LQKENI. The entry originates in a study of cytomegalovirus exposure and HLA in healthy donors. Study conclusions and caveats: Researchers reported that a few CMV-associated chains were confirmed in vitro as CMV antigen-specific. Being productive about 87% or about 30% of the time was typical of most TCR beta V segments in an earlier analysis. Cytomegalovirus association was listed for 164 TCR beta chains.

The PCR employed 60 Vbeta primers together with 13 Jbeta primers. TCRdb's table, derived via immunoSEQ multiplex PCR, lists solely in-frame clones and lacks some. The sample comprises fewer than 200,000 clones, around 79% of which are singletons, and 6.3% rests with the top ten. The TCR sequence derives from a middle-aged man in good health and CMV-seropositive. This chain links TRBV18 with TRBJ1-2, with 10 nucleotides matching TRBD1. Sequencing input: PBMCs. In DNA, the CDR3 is TGTGCCAGCTCACCACAAGGGACAGGGGTCAACTATGGCTACACCTTC. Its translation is CASSPQGTGVNYGYTF. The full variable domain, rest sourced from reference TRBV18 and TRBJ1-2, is NAGVMQNPRHLVRRRGQEARLRCSPMKGHSHVYWYRQLPEEGLKFMVYLQKENIIDESGMPKERFSAEFPKEGPSILRIQQVVRGDSAAYFCASSPQGTGVNYGYTFGSGTRLTVV.